This T cell receptor (beta chain) originates from a study of shared clonotypes between healthy human individuals. Germline V gives CDR1 SGHKS, CDR2 YYEKEE (reference sequence). The CDR3 covers 14 residues. V lost 3 bases and J lost 2, with 11 bases in between. The assay was immunoSEQ multiplex PCR, and TCRdb's table has in-frame clones only and misses some. In the table there are 1.4 million or so clones, approximately 98.5% of which are singletons. This receptor was taken from a man younger than 40 in good health. The specimen sequenced was naive CD4+ T cells sorted from blood. Subset of the sample: CD45RA+ positively selected. J is TRBJ2-5 and V is TRBV5-5; TRBD1 might be the D (6 bases). CDR3 protein: CASSSVTGQETQYF. CDR3 DNA: TGTGCCAGCAGCTCTGTAACAGGGCAAGAGACCCAGTACTTC. Based on the CDR3 plus reference TRBV5-5 and TRBJ2-5, the full variable domain is DAGVTQSPTHLIKTRGQQVTLRCSPISGHKSVSWYQQVLGQGPQFIFQYYEKEERGRGNFPDRFSARQFPNYSSELNVNALLLGDSALYLCASSSVTGQETQYFGPGTRLLVL.